These T cell receptor beta chains were read from a single sample in a study of CD8 T cells in ankylosing spondylitis. A single record per CDR3 protein comes from TCRdb applying MiXCR to the 5' RACE reads. The sample carries hundreds of thousands of distinct CDR3 sequences, roughly 27% recorded once. Specimen: blood, either unsorted or a sorted T cell fraction (not recorded which). The receptors were sampled from a male donor with ankylosing spondylitis. The CDR3 runs from the conserved cysteine through the conserved F or W. The order of the fields is clone size, J gene, D gene, V gene, CDR3 length, CDR3 DNA, CDR3 protein. D genes are given only for firm matches. Size values are once, few and many counts, or a class for expanded clones, and some rows have none.

few | TRBJ1-1 | - | TRBV29-1 | 14 | TGCAGCGTTGTAAAGTCGGGCCACAACACTGAAGCTTTCTTT | CSVVKSGHNTEAFF
few | TRBJ2-5 | - | TRBV6-2/TRBV6-3 | 13 | TGTGCCAGCAGTTACGGGCCCTGGGAGACCCAGTACTTC | CASSYGPWETQYF
few | TRBJ2-4 | TRBD2 | TRBV5-1 | 14 | TGCGCCAGCAGCCTAACTAGCGGGAGCTACATTCAGTACTTC | CASSLTSGSYIQYF
few | TRBJ2-2 | TRBD1 | TRBV24-1 | 16 | TGTGCCACCAGTGATCAATACCAGGGGGCCGACGGGGAGCTGTTTTTT | CATSDQYQGADGELFF
few | TRBJ1-6 | - | TRBV7-9 | 14 | TGTGCCAGCAGCTTAGGGACCAATAATTCACCCCTCCACTTT | CASSLGTNNSPLHF
- | TRBJ2-1 | TRBD2 | TRBV10-3 | 15 | TGTGCCATCAGTGAACGGCGGGAGGGATACAATGAGCAGTTCTTC | CAISERREGYNEQFF
- | TRBJ2-3 | - | TRBV9 | 14 | TGTGCCAGCACTTTCCGACAGTTCACAGATACGCAGTATTTT | CASTFRQFTDTQYF
many | TRBJ2-1 | TRBD1 | TRBV18 | 15 | TGTGCCAGCTCACCCAGGACAGGGGACGGCGGTGAGCAGTTCTTC | CASSPRTGDGGEQFF
few | TRBJ1-3 | - | TRBV4-2 | 16 | TGTGCCAGCAGCCAGATAACAGACAACTCTGGAAACACCATATATTTT | CASSQITDNSGNTIYF
many | TRBJ2-1 | TRBD2 | TRBV24-1 | 18 | TGTGCCACCAGTGATTCTGCTAGCGGGAGGGCCGGATACAATGAGCAGTTCTTC | CATSDSASGRAGYNEQFF
few | TRBJ1-1 | - | TRBV29-1 | 12 | TGCAGCGTTGGTCGGCAGAACACTGAAGCTTTCTTT | CSVGRQNTEAFF
once | TRBJ1-1 | TRBD1 | TRBV20-1 | 15 | TGCAGTGCTGGACGATTGGGACAGCGGAACACTGAAGCTTTCTTT | CSAGRLGQRNTEAFF
- | TRBJ2-5 | - | TRBV12-3/TRBV12-4 | 14 | TGTGCCAGCAGTTTCAGTCAGGCCCAAGAGACCCAGTACTTC | CASSFSQAQETQYF
few | TRBJ2-1 | - | TRBV7-2 | 13 | TGTGCCAGCAGCCTAACGCAGAGGACTGAGCAGTTCTTC | CASSLTQRTEQFF
few | TRBJ1-4 | - | TRBV3-1 | 16 | TGTGCCAGCAGCCAGAGCGGAGGGGCGCTGTCTGAAAAACTGTTTTTT | CASSQSGGALSEKLFF
- | TRBJ2-1 | TRBD2 | TRBV4-2 | 20 | TGTGCCAGCAGCCAACCTCGGACTAGCGGGAGGCTATCCAACTACAATGAGCAGTTCTTC | CASSQPRTSGRLSNYNEQFF
- | TRBJ2-3 | TRBD2 | TRBV24-1 | 16 | TGTGCCACCAGTGATGCTAGCGGGAGGACCGGGGATACGCAGTATTTT | CATSDASGRTGDTQYF
- | TRBJ1-6 | - | TRBV5-1 | 15 | TGCGCCAGCAGCTTCGGGCCATCCGGGAATTCACCCCTCCACTTT | CASSFGPSGNSPLHF
few | TRBJ2-7 | - | TRBV20-1 | 15 | TGCAGTGCTCCGATGGGGGGCCGAGTGGTCGACGAGCAGTACTTC | CSAPMGGRVVDEQYF
few | TRBJ2-1 | - | TRBV5-1 | 14 | TGCGCCAGCAGCTTGCGGCTACCGGGGAATGAGCAGTTCTTC | CASSLRLPGNEQFF
- | TRBJ2-7 | - | TRBV27 | 15 | TGTGCCAGCAGTGGGGGGGGCGAGTTAAGAAACGAGCAGTACTTC | CASSGGGELRNEQYF
many | TRBJ2-2 | TRBD1 | TRBV24-1 | 16 | TGTGCCACCAGTGGGGGACAGGGGGTCGGGACCGGGGAGCTGTTTTTT | CATSGGQGVGTGELFF
once | TRBJ1-2 | - | TRBV5-1 | 13 | TGCGCCAGCAGCTTTGATTTAAACTATGGCTACACCTTC | CASSFDLNYGYTF
few | TRBJ2-5 | TRBD2 | TRBV6-1 | 14 | TGTGCCAGCAGTGTTGCGGGGAGGGGAGAGACCCAGTACTTC | CASSVAGRGETQYF
few | TRBJ1-5 | TRBD1 | TRBV12-5 | 15 | TGTGCTAGTGGTCCCTCTGACAGGGGGCTTAAGCCCCAGCATTTT | CASGPSDRGLKPQHF
- | TRBJ2-2 | TRBD1 | TRBV6-2/TRBV6-3 | 14 | TGTGCCAGCCTGACAGGGATGAACACCGGGGAGCTGTTTTTT | CASLTGMNTGELFF
- | TRBJ2-1 | - | TRBV5-6 | 14 | TGTGCCAGCAGCCGTAATCAGGGGCGTGGTGAGCAGTTCTTC | CASSRNQGRGEQFF
- | TRBJ1-5 | TRBD1 | TRBV4-1 | 16 | TGCGCCAGCAGCCAAGTCGAGACAGGGTCTTTTCAGCCCCAGCATTTT | CASSQVETGSFQPQHF
- | TRBJ2-7 | TRBD2 | TRBV18 | 15 | TGTGCCAGCTCAACTAGCGGGATGATCTCCTACGAGCAGTACTTC | CASSTSGMISYEQYF
- | TRBJ1-4 | TRBD1 | TRBV2 | 14 | TGTGCCAGCAGTATACAGGGGGTACGGGAAAAACTGTTTTTT | CASSIQGVREKLFF
- | TRBJ1-1 | - | TRBV20-1 | 14 | TGCAGTGCTAGAGGCGGCAGAGGGGGGACTGAAGCTTTCTTT | CSARGGRGGTEAFF
many | TRBJ2-3 | - | TRBV5-1 | 14 | TGCGCCAGCAGCTGGAGCGGGTCCACAGATACGCAGTATTTT | CASSWSGSTDTQYF
- | TRBJ2-1 | TRBD2 | TRBV24-1 | 16 | TGTGCCACCAGTGACTATAGCGGGAGGGCCAACAATGAGCAGTTCTTC | CATSDYSGRANNEQFF
- | TRBJ1-3 | - | TRBV25-1 | 15 | TGTGCCAGCAGTGATGTGGGTTCTTATGGAAACACCATATATTTT | CASSDVGSYGNTIYF
- | TRBJ2-1 | - | TRBV2 | 15 | TGTGCCAGCAGTGTGGGGTCTAGAGGATACAATGAGCAGTTCTTC | CASSVGSRGYNEQFF
- | TRBJ2-6 | TRBD2 | TRBV7-2 | 16 | TGTGCCAGCACCTTGGCGGGAGGAGATGGGGCCAACGTCCTGACTTTC | CASTLAGGDGANVLTF